The clone carrying this T cell receptor (beta chain) was seen more than once but under ten times. Antigen unknown. This record comes from a study of T-cell memory formation after mild COVID-19. From 5'RACE with constant-segment primers came TCR alpha and TCR beta cDNA libraries that carried sample barcodes and UMIs. TCRdb analysed the 5' RACE reads with MiXCR anew, one entry per CDR3 protein. The sample has hundreds of thousands of distinct CDR3 sequences; 24% are singletons. General observations from the study: Certain responding clones were present in pre-infection memory, suggesting participation of cross-reactive memory. Whereas later expanders leaned CD4+, clones contracting day 15 to 85 showed a balanced CD4/CD8 makeup. Unconfirmed was the SARS-CoV-2 specificity of second-wave clones that peaked on day 37.

Germline V gene data show CDR1 as SGHVS and CDR2 as FQNEAQ. V lost 2 bases, J lost 2 bases, and 8 bases stayed unmatched. The CDR3 spans 18 residues. The TCR was taken from an adult woman who had mild COVID-19 (a few samples of this study predate the infection). Cell type and time point are not known. Sequenced input: PBMCs or a T cell subset sorted from them (not recorded which). This chain uses TRBV7-8 with TRBJ2-3; 12 positions agree with TRBD2. DNA for the CDR3: TGTGCCAGCAGCTTAAATGAGGGACTAGCGGGTCTCACAGATACGCAGTATTTT. Amino acid sequence: CASSLNEGLAGLTDTQYF.